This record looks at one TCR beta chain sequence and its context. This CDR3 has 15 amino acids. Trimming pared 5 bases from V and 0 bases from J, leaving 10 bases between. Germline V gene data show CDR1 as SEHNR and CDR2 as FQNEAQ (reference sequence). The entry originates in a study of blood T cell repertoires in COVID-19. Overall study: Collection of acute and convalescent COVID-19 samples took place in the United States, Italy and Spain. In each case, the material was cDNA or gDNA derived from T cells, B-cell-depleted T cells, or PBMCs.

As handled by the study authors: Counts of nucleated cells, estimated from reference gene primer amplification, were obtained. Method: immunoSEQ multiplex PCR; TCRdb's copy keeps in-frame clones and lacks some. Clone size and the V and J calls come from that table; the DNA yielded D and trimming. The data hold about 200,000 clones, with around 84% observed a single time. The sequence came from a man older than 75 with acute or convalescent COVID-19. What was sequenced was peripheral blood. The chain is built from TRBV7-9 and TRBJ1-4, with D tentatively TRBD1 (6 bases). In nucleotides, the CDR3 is TGTGCCAGCAGCCGGGACACAGCAACTAATGAAAAACTGTTTTTT. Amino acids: CASSRDTATNEKLFF.